This T cell receptor beta chain was identified in a study of blood T cells in healthy people across ages (dated by TCRdb to 2013 to 2016). Context from the whole study: In model experiments, roughly one uniquely barcoded TCR beta cDNA molecule per two T cells was captured by template switching. The study measured age-related changes in TCR beta repertoire diversity using deep sequencing normalized with unique cDNA molecular identifiers. The donors were split into four age groups: young (average around 17 years), middle-aged (more than 35), aged (over 55) and long-lived (under 85). To avoid experimental bias, donors of different ages were spread randomly across the sequencing lanes. For two donors (one aged 18 to 30 and one aged 80 or older), the study analyzed two additional independent replicas of 1 million unique cDNA reads from the same blood draw.

Library prep was done by 5' RACE. TCRdb records Illumina HiSeq 2500 as the sequencer. A second PCR of roughly 6 to 11 cycles was run with a J-beta primer mix and a sample-barcoded 5' primer. A template-switch 5' adaptor carrying 12 random nucleotides introduced a unique molecular identifier onto each TCR beta cDNA molecule. Each sample yielded at least 3 million CDR3-containing paired-end reads. All of the RNA was converted into first-strand cDNA using the Mint cDNA synthesis kit, with a TRBC-specific oligonucleotide serving as the primer. After uracil-DNA glycosylase treatment, a first 18-cycle PCR used universal primers M1SS and BC2_uni_R on all cDNA. In the authors' own workflow: Normalization of each sample was performed by random selection of 1 million high-quality reads, each carrying a distinct molecular identifier. Instead of being binned into consensus sequences, reads that shared molecular identifiers were thrown out. MiTCR, run with a Q25 quality threshold and the strictest error-elimination algorithm, handled CDR3 identification, clonotype clustering and error correction. A nonparametric unseen species model using Euler transformation provided a lower-bound estimate of total TCR beta diversity. Starting from the raw public reads, TCRdb applied fastp trimming at Q25, assembled clones with MiXCR and retained in-frame beta chains. Merged by CDR3 protein, the rows form single entries marked with the most common genes and DNA. The V and J calls, along with clone size, are taken from TCRdb and not from the paper's own processing. Across this sample there are approximately 800,000 distinct CDR3 sequences, with around 50% seen only once. About a quarter of the sample is in the top ten clones.

Systemically healthy Caucasian individuals from Russia, around 39 in total and aged about 6 to 95 years, were included as donors. Each donor gave ten milliliters of peripheral blood, drawn into EDTA-treated Vacutainer tubes. Ficoll-Paque density-gradient centrifugation was used to isolate PBMCs, with at least 7 million obtained per sample. Trizol reagent was used to extract total RNA from the PBMCs, yielding at least 6 micrograms per sample. For every donor, flow cytometry on a PBMC aliquot measured the percentage of naive CD45RAhigh/CD27high T cells. A word on this clonotype: The target of this receptor is not known. Within one base of it there is no much larger clone, and no base qualities were kept.

Based on the germline V gene (reference sequence), the CDR1 and CDR2 sequences are LGHDT and YNNKEL. Taken from cysteine to phenylalanine, the CDR3 has 16 residues. Just the 48-base CDR3 DNA is kept, in frame starting at base 1. V is pruned by 4 bases and J by 9 bases, leaving 18 bases of the junction without a gene match. Overall study results and their limits: A strong correlation was found between observed TCR beta diversity and the percentage of naive T cells measured by flow cytometry. Estimates of total diversity based on one million sequenced T cells were considered lower bounds and underestimates. As age increased, observed TCR beta diversity per million T cells dropped in a roughly linear way, and a significant reduction was already evident by age 40. Donor CMV infection status was unknown, potentially confounding age-related changes in expanded clonotypes. Conclusive comparison of naive and antigen-experienced compartments was prevented by the profiling of bulk unsorted PBMCs. Compared with the aged group, more naive CD4+ T cells, fewer expanded clones and increased TCR diversity were shown by the long-lived group, suggesting age selection.

The source is a man aged 35 to 55 in good health. The rearranged chain carries TRBV3-1 and TRBJ2-7; 7 bases in between match TRBD2. Sequencing was done on a sample of blood. The encoded CDR3 is CASSRGSSAGVTVQYF. The DNA sequence is given as TGTGCCAGCAGCCGAGGGTCCTCTGCGGGAGTTACCGTGCAGTACTTC.